The next 20 T cell receptor beta chains were all read from a single sample in a study of OX40 agonist ivuxolimab in advanced cancers. The protocol was immunoSEQ multiplex PCR, while the TCRdb copy is restricted to in-frame clones and leaves out a portion. The data hold approximately 13,000 clones, with over 75% observed a single time. The material sequenced was CD4+ or CD8+ T cells sorted from blood, taken in a trial of the OX40 agonist ivuxolimab. Source of these receptors: an adult with an advanced solid tumor such as melanoma, head and neck, liver or kidney cancer.

The CDR3 is CASSYGTGIYGYTF. CDR3 coding DNA: TGTGCCAGCAGCTACGGGACAGGGATCTATGGCTACACCTTC. The gene calls are TRBV14 and TRBJ1-2; 9 bases line up with TRBD1. V trimming: 5 bases; J trimming: 4 bases; junction bases outside the gene matches: 5. The CDR3 loop spans 14 amino acids. Germline CDR1 and CDR2: SGHDN and FVKESK.

This chain uses TRBV15 with TRBJ2-2; D remains unclear. Looked up from germline, CDR1 is LNHNV and CDR2 is YYDKDF (reference sequence). With 3 bases removed from V and 7 bases from J, the gap between germline ends came to 15 bases. The CDR3 spans 15 residues. In DNA form, the CDR3 reads TGTGCCACCAGCAGTCCCCTTCGCCCCCACGGGGAGCTGTTTTTT. Translating it yields CATSSPLRPHGELFF.

Relative to its sample, this clone is medium-sized. This rearrangement joins TRBV30 to TRBJ2-2; D might be TRBD1 (6 bases). The germline gives CDR1 GTSNPN, CDR2 SVGIG (reference sequence). The V end lost 5 bases, the J end lost 4 bases, and 14 bases lay between the germline ends. This CDR3 comprises 14 residues. The CDR3 loop is CAWGSGTFTGELFF. The CDR3 DNA reads as TGTGCCTGGGGATCCGGGACATTCACCGGGGAGCTGTTTTTT. The whole variable domain, filled in from reference TRBV30 and TRBJ2-2, reads SQTIHQWPATLVQPVGSPLSLECTVEGTSNPNLYWYRQAAGRGLQLLFYSVGIGQISSEVPQNLSASRPQDRQFILSSKKLLLSDSGFYLCAWGSGTFTGELFFGEGSRLTVL.

The gene calls are TRBV11-2 and TRBJ2-1; D ambiguous. Deletions cut 6 bases from V and 9 bases from J, with 6 bases between. This CDR3 comprises 10 residues. Germline assignment: CDR1 SGHAT and CDR2 FQNNGV. The CDR3 loop is CASRGPEQFF. CDR3 bases: TGTGCCAGCAGGGGCCCTGAGCAGTTCTTC.

V usage is TRBV6-1 and J usage is TRBJ2-3; no clear D. There are 11 residues in the CDR3. Trimming took off 11 bases at V and 3 bases at J, with 9 bases between the two ends. The germline V gene encodes CDR1 MNHNS and CDR2 SASEGT. The chain's CDR3 is CAVGWTDTQYF. In DNA form, the CDR3 reads TGTGCCGTGGGGTGGACAGATACGCAGTATTTT.

CDR3 residues: CASSSVQGHYEQYF. The CDR3, as DNA: TGCGCCAGCAGCTCTGTACAGGGGCACTACGAGCAGTACTTC. The chain employs TRBV5-1 and TRBJ2-7; 7 bases align to TRBD1. CDR1 and CDR2 (germline): SGHRS, YFSETQ. The CDR3 runs 14 residues. J gave up 3 bases and V 3 bases, and 6 bases lay outside the gene matches.

This chain links TRBV28 with TRBJ2-5; no definite D call. Trimming shortened V by 4 bases and J by 5 bases, and 14 bases separated the two germline ends. The CDR3 is 14 residues long. CDR1 is MDHEN, CDR2 SYDVKM, per germline. The CDR3 bases are TGTGCCAGCAGTTCCAGGCTCCGCCCGGAGACCCAGTACTTC. Encoded protein: CASSSRLRPETQYF. Filled out from reference TRBV28 and TRBJ2-5, the complete variable domain reads DVKVTQSSRYLVKRTGEKVFLECVQDMDHENMFWYRQDPGLGLRLIYFSYDVKMKEKGDIPEGYSVSREKKERFSLILESASTNQTSMYLCASSSRLRPETQYFGPGTRLLVL.

The chain uses TRBV15 and TRBJ1-5; D perhaps matches TRBD1 (5 bases). This CDR3 comprises 14 residues. The V and J ends lost 2 bases and 4 bases respectively, with 9 bases between them. CDR1 LNHNV and CDR2 YYDKDF come from the germline V gene (reference sequence). The CDR3 loop reads CATSRSRGNQPQHF. CDR3 nucleotide sequence: TGTGCCACCAGCAGATCCCGGGGGAATCAGCCCCAGCATTTT.

The chain couples TRBV15 to TRBJ2-1; D perhaps matches TRBD2 (6 bases). V lost 0 bases and J lost 6, with 12 bases in between. This CDR3 is built from 15 residues. Germline V gives CDR1 LNHNV, CDR2 YYDKDF (reference sequence). This chain's CDR3 is CATSREEPSVNEQFF. The DNA for the CDR3 is TGTGCCACCAGCAGAGAGGAGCCTAGCGTCAATGAGCAGTTCTTC.

V and J are TRBV5-3 and TRBJ2-1; TRBD2 is a possible D gene (5 bases). TRBV5-3 is annotated as an ORF whose role is uncertain. CDR3 length: 13 amino acids. V lost 8 bases and J 6 bases, leaving 15 bases between the germline ends. The CDR3 DNA reads TGTGCCAGCAGCCTGGACTGGGTCAATGAGCAGTTCTTC. It encodes CASSLDWVNEQFF.

The table lists this clone with a count of one. The V and J genes are TRBV9 and TRBJ2-6; no clear D. V lost 2 bases and J lost 0, with 6 bases in between. The CDR3 length is 15 residues. Germline V gene lookup returns CDR1 SGDLS and CDR2 YYNGEE. CDR3 sequence reads: CASSVSTSGANVLTF. DNA for the CDR3: TGTGCCAGCAGCGTGTCGACCTCTGGGGCCAACGTCCTGACTTTC.

This chain joins TRBV15 and TRBJ2-1, with 14 bases fitting TRBD2. Trimming took 3 bases from V and 10 from J; bases not matched to a gene: 8. Looked up from germline, CDR1 is LNHNV and CDR2 is YYDKDF (reference sequence). The CDR3 length is 16 residues. CDR3 residues: CATSRAGLAGVNEQFF. CDR3 nucleotide sequence: TGTGCCACCAGCAGGGCGGGACTAGCGGGAGTTAACGAGCAGTTCTTC.

There are a few counts of this clone. The chain is built from TRBV7-7 and TRBJ2-1; D unresolved. The germline V gene encodes CDR1 SSHAT and CDR2 FNYEAQ (reference sequence). Deletions cut 5 bases from V and 5 bases from J, with 4 bases between. The CDR3 loop spans 11 amino acids. The DNA for the CDR3 is TGTGCCAGCAGCGACCACAATGAGCAGTTCTTC. The encoded protein is CASSDHNEQFF.

The chain carries TRBV4-3 and TRBJ2-7, with D perhaps matching TRBD1 or TRBD2 (5 bases each). There are 15 residues in the CDR3. The germline V gene encodes CDR1 LGHNA and CDR2 YSLEER. V lost 6 bases and J lost 2, with 17 bases in between. CDR3 bases: TGCGCCAGCAGACCGGGACCACAGAGCACCTACGAGCAGTACTTC. Protein sequence: CASRPGPQSTYEQYF.

The chain couples TRBV7-6 to TRBJ1-2; weak D call: TRBD1 (6 bases). The V and J ends lost 6 bases and 6 bases respectively, with 20 bases between them. Germline V lookup: CDR1 SGHVS, CDR2 FNYEAQ. The CDR3 is 15 residues long. This CDR3 reads CASSLWTDLRDGYTF. CDR3 nucleotide sequence: TGTGCCAGCAGTTTATGGACAGATCTACGTGATGGCTACACCTTC.

The chain joins TRBV6-5 to TRBJ2-1, with 13 bases fitting TRBD2. The V segment lost 8 bases and the J segment 8 bases; nucleotides outside the gene matches: 6. CDR1 is MNHEY, CDR2 SVGAGI, per germline. The CDR3 is 14 residues long. The CDR3 protein is CASCGTSGTDEQFF. The CDR3, as DNA: TGTGCCAGCTGTGGGACTAGCGGGACCGATGAGCAGTTCTTC.

The V gene is TRBV25-1, the J gene TRBJ1-4, with D tentatively TRBD1 (6 bases). Per germline, CDR1 MGHDK and CDR2 SYGVNS. Trimming took 4 bases from V and 7 from J, leaving 16 bases between them. The CDR3 covers 15 residues. CDR3 sequence reads: CASSGRGPRSEKLFF. DNA of the CDR3: TGTGCCAGCAGTGGCCGGGGGCCTCGAAGTGAAAAACTGTTTTTT.

The table lists this clone with a few counts. This rearrangement joins TRBV7-9 to TRBJ1-5; no clear D. This CDR3 contains 17 residues. CDR1 and CDR2 from the germline V gene are SEHNR and FQNEAQ (reference sequence). V dropped 4 bases and J dropped 3 bases, with 19 bases sitting between them. The CDR3 bases are TGTGCCAGCAGCTCGGTCTTGGGGATGTGGGACAATCAGCCCCAGCATTTT. Translating gives CASSSVLGMWDNQPQHF.

This clone was observed a handful of times. The chain employs TRBV7-6 and TRBJ2-1; TRBD2 aligns across 11 bases. In germline, CDR1 is SGHVS, CDR2 FNYEAQ. The CDR3 has 20 amino acids. V was clipped by 1 base and J by 0 bases; unmatched bases: 11. As DNA, the CDR3 is TGTGCCAGCAGCTTAGAGGCGGGACTAGCGGTTGAAACCTCCTACAATGAGCAGTTCTTC. Protein sequence: CASSLEAGLAVETSYNEQFF.

The chain has TRBV7-9 and TRBJ2-5; D may match TRBD1 or TRBD2 (5 bases each). V gave up 4 bases and J gave up 3 bases, with 18 bases separating them. CDR3 length: 16 amino acids. Per the germline V gene, CDR1 is SEHNR and CDR2 is FQNEAQ (reference sequence). The CDR3 protein is CASSSRLGVTEETQYF. CDR3 DNA: TGTGCCAGCAGCTCAAGGCTGGGGGTAACGGAAGAGACCCAGTACTTC.